This T cell receptor beta chain was identified during a study of blood T cell repertoires in COVID-19 (dated by TCRdb to between 2020 and 2021). About the study as a whole: Collaborator samples came from the United States, Italy and Spain and covered acute and convalescent phases of COVID-19. The material from the prospective study consisted of cDNA or gDNA derived from T cells, B-cell-depleted T cells, or PBMCs. Deeply sampled blood TCRbeta repertoires from subjects exposed to, actively infected with, or recovered from COVID-19 were included in the dataset. The repertoires were released in a freely available public database intended as a resource for research on the immune response to SARS-CoV-2. The samples were drawn from the first 160 participants of the ongoing ImmuneRACE study and from 1,254 subjects provided by 6 global collaborators. Sample metadata almost always included a de-identified subject ID, COVID-19 status, age in years and sex. Where available, HLA class I and class II types were obtained from metadata supplied by the sample provider rather than from assay-based typing. What the study reported, not specific to this receptor: The amount of clinical and demographic metadata varied by source and participant and was provided uncurated.

Each collaborating institution followed its own protocols to collect whole blood in K2EDTA tubes. For TCRbeta analysis, collaborators shipped samples as frozen whole blood, isolated PBMCs, or DNA extracted from either of those sample types. The immunoSEQ Assay, a bias-controlled multiplex PCR, was used to amplify TCRbeta CDR3 regions from genomic DNA. The source study handled its data this way. The number of nucleated cells in each sample was estimated from the amplification of reference gene primers within the assay. To quantify the absolute abundance of each unique TCRbeta CDR3 rearrangement, sequence reads were collapsed and filtered. Productive Simpson clonality was computed per sample as the square root of Simpson's diversity index over productive rearrangements. TCRdb obtained this table from immuneACCESS and retained in-frame rearrangements with V and J assigned. These tables miss some clones; where compared with another copy, unresolved V genes account for less than half of the shortfall, and the remainder is unexplained. The D gene and trimming were derived from the DNA, and the V and J assignments and clone size from that table. Recorded for this sample are a few hundred thousand clones; 80% to 90% of them occurred a single time. The top ten clones comprise roughly 4.5% of the sample.

In the case of this clone: Its antigen is not yet known. Base qualities are not at hand, and no much larger clone is one base apart.

Input material: peripheral blood. The clonotype originates from a man aged 45 to 65 with acute or convalescent COVID-19.

The CDR3 has the sequence CASSEFSGLAGAWGAEQYF. The sequenced DNA: TGCGCCAGCAGTGAGTTTTCAGGCCTAGCGGGGGCCTGGGGGGCCGAGCAGTACTTC. The rearrangement combines TRBV10-1 with TRBJ2-7; 10 bases in between match TRBD2. Trimming takes 1 base off V and 6 bases off J; junction bases not matched to a gene: 18. The germline V gene (reference sequence) sets CDR1 to WNHNN and CDR2 to SYGVQD. The CDR3, cysteine through phenylalanine, is 19 amino acids long. Only CDR3 DNA is held: 57 bases, read in frame from base 1.